This T cell receptor (beta chain) was captured by sequencing in a study of sequential checkpoint blockade in melanoma. Study overall: Arm A got nivolumab then ipilimumab; arm B the reverse, 1:1. After both sequences, patients received maintenance nivolumab.

Treatment given: randomized to nivolumab then ipilimumab (arm A) or the reverse (arm B). Here immunoSEQ multiplex PCR was the method, and the copy in TCRdb shows in-frame clones only, minus some. Of roughly 36,000 clones listed, approximately 30% are singletons. The CDR3 contains 14 residues. V lost 4 bases to trimming and J lost 3 bases; unmatched junction nucleotides: 0. Germline V CDR1 and CDR2: MGHRA, YSYEKL. The receptor was isolated from a human donor with melanoma. The sample was tumor tissue (inferred from file names), taken from a patient given nivolumab and ipilimumab in sequence. The chain uses TRBV4-1 and TRBJ2-4; 10 nucleotides match TRBD2. The CDR3 protein is CASSRLAGKNIQYF. The CDR3 coding sequence is TGCGCCAGCAGCCGACTAGCGGGCAAAAACATTCAGTACTTC.